This T cell receptor beta chain derives from a study of CD8+ T cells in alopecia areata. Background on the study: It was oral tofacitinib, at 5 to 10 mg twice daily, that treated patients received. General observations from the study: Compared with normal scalp, lesional scalp had higher clonality and more expanded CD8+ clones.

Concerning this clone: What it binds is not known. Other DNA sequences within the sample encode an identical CDR3.

Isolated RNA was reverse transcribed into cDNA used as the sequencing template. Using immunoSEQ multiplex PCR, the repertoire was profiled, and TCRdb retains in-frame clones only, with some absent. The sample yields more than 95,000 clones, 41% seen once. The V end was cut by 5 bases, the J end by 1 base, with 11 bases between. The germline V gene encodes CDR1 SGHTA and CDR2 FQGTGA. The CDR3 extends over 14 amino acids. Sequencing used CD4+ T cells sorted from blood. This sequence joins TRBV7-3 and TRBJ1-1, with D maybe TRBD1 (5 bases). The TCR was taken from a human donor with alopecia areata. The CDR3 is CASSHGGTNTEAFF. CDR3 in DNA: TGTGCCAGCAGCCACGGTGGGACGAACACTGAAGCTTTCTTT.